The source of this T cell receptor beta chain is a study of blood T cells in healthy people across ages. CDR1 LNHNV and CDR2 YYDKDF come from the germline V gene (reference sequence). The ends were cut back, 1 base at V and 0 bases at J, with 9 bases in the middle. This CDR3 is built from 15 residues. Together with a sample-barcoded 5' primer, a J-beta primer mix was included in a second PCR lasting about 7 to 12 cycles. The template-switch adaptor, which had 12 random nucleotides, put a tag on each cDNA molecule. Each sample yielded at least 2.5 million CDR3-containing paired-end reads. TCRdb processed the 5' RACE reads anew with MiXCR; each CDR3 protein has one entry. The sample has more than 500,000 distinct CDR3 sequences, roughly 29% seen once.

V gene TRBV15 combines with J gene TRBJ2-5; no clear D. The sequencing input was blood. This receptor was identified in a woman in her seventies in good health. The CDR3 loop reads CATSRGGPHQETQYF. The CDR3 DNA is TGTGCCACCAGCAGAGGAGGACCACACCAAGAGACCCAGTACTTC.